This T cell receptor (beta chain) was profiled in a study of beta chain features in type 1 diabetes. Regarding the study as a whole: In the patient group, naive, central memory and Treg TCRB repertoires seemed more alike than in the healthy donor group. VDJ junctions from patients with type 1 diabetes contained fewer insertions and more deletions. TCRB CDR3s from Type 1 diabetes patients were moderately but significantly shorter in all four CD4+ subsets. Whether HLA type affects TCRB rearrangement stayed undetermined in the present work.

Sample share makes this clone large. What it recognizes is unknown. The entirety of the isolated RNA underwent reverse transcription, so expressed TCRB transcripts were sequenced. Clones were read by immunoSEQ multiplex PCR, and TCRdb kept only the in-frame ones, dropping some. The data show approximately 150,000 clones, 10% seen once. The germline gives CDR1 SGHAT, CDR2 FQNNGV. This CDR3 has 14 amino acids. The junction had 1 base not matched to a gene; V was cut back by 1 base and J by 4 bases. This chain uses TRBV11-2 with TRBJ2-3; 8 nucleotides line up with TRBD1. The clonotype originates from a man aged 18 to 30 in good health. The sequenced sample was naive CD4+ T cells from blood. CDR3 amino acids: CASSLGDRPDTQYF. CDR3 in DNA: TGTGCCAGCAGCTTAGGGGACAGGCCAGATACGCAGTATTTT.